One TCR beta chain is described in this entry. What it recognizes is unknown. The CDR3 spans 11 residues. Germline CDR1 and CDR2: SQVTM and ANQGSEA. Trimming took 3 bases from V and 4 from J, leaving 5 bases between them. This sample is part of a study of lymphopenia after photon versus proton radiotherapy. Study conclusions and caveats: Survival link was tested only in deceased patients; proton benefit remains a possibility. Proton therapy kept repertoires fairly stable, unlike photons, which gained effector/memory cells. Post-nadir TCR diversity decline inversely tracked overall survival among those who died. After the lymphocyte nadir, photon-treated repertoires showed oligoclonal expansion, especially of CD8+ Temra cells.

The assay was immunoSEQ multiplex PCR, and TCRdb's table has in-frame clones only and misses some. The repertoire holds tens of thousands of clones, with about 91% as singletons. Sequenced here: peripheral blood, sampled from a patient treated with proton-based radiotherapy. The chain links TRBV29-1 to TRBJ2-3, with D hard to call. The sequence was obtained from a woman between 65 and 79 years old with pancreatic cancer. Some clones in this sample may be carry-over from other donors' samples. DNA for the CDR3: TGCAGCGTTGATGGGCCAGATACGCAGTATTTT. Residues: CSVDGPDTQYF.